This T cell receptor beta chain was sequenced during a study of cytomegalovirus exposure and HLA in healthy donors. Study observations and caveats: The study listed approximately 160 cytomegalovirus-associated TCR beta chains.

V lost 0 bases and J lost 2; bases outside the gene matches: 4. This CDR3 is 15 amino acids long. Looked up from germline, CDR1 is SGHRS and CDR2 is YFSETQ. This clone was counted a few times. The antigen is not known. The PCR ran on 60 Vbeta and 13 Jbeta primers. The table came from immunoSEQ multiplex PCR; TCRdb's copy has only in-frame clones and leaves some out. This table has roughly 130,000 clones, roughly 79% appearing once. This rearrangement joins TRBV5-1 to TRBJ2-7, with 8 bases that match TRBD1. Sequencing used PBMCs. The TCR was taken from a woman in her thirties or forties in good health and CMV-seronegative. In nucleotides, the CDR3 is TGCGCCAGCAGCTTGGCCCCGGGACAGGCCTACGAGCAGTACTTC. Translated, it gives CASSLAPGQAYEQYF.